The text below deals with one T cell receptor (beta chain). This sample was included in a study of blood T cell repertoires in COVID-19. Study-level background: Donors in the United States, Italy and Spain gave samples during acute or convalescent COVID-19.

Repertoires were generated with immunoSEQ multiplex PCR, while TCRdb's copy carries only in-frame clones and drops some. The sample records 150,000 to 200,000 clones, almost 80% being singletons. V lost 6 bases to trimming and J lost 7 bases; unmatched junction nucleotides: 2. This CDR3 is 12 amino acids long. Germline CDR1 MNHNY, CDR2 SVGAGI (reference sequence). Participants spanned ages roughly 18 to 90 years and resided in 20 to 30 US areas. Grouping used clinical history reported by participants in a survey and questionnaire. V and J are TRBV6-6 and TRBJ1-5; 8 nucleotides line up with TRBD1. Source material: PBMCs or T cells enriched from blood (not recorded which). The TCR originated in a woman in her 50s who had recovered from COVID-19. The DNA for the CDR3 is TGTGCCAGCAGACAGGGGGAACAGCCCCAGCATTTT. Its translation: CASRQGEQPQHF.